This is a list of T cell receptor beta chains from one sample in a study of radiotherapy plus CTLA-4 blockade in lung cancer. Measured with immunoSEQ multiplex PCR; TCRdb has only the in-frame clones, and not every one. The table records about 45,000 clones, 70% to 75% of them present only once. Sequences were derived from peripheral blood, sampled from a patient treated with radiotherapy plus ipilimumab. Every receptor here comes from a human donor with non-small cell lung cancer who had a complete response to radiotherapy plus ipilimumab. Both conserved end residues are part of each CDR3. Each record gives: CDR3 protein, CDR3 DNA, D gene, V gene, J gene, clone size. A D gene is named only where the DNA matches it firmly. The size of a clone is reported for some rows only, either as once, few or many, or as a class for expanded clones.

CDR3aa: CATSRDTGTKTQYF
CDR3nt: TGTGCCACCAGCAGAGATACGGGGACAAAGACCCAGTACTTC
d_gene: -
v_gene: TRBV15
j_gene: TRBJ2-5
abundance: -

CDR3aa: CASSIRSPGIYEQYF
CDR3nt: TGTGCCAGCAGCATTCGGTCCCCGGGTATATACGAGCAGTACTTC
d_gene: -
v_gene: TRBV5-4
j_gene: TRBJ2-7
abundance: -

CDR3aa: CASRKSGTSGQETQYF
CDR3nt: TGTGCCAGCAGAAAATCCGGGACTAGCGGTCAAGAGACCCAGTACTTC
d_gene: TRBD2
v_gene: TRBV7-8
j_gene: TRBJ2-5
abundance: -

CDR3aa: CSVTGADTQYF
CDR3nt: TGCAGCGTAACGGGGGCAGATACGCAGTATTTT
d_gene: -
v_gene: TRBV29-1
j_gene: TRBJ2-3
abundance: few

CDR3aa: CASKTVGGELFF
CDR3nt: TGTGCCAGCAAAACGGTCGGCGGGGAGCTGTTTTTT
d_gene: -
v_gene: TRBV2
j_gene: TRBJ2-2
abundance: -

CDR3aa: CASSPRLEIYEQYF
CDR3nt: TGTGCCAGCAGTCCTCGACTAGAAATCTACGAGCAGTACTTC
d_gene: -
v_gene: TRBV2
j_gene: TRBJ2-7
abundance: -

CDR3aa: CASSIWARGTLATGNTIYF
CDR3nt: TGTGCCAGTAGTATTTGGGCCAGGGGGACACTGGCGACTGGAAACACCATATATTTT
d_gene: TRBD1
v_gene: TRBV19
j_gene: TRBJ1-3
abundance: few

CDR3aa: CASSPGQGAGLDTEAFF
CDR3nt: TGCGCCAGCAGCCCTGGACAGGGGGCCGGGTTGGACACTGAAGCTTTCTTT
d_gene: TRBD1
v_gene: TRBV5-1
j_gene: TRBJ1-1
abundance: -

CDR3aa: CASTPTGFNTEAFF
CDR3nt: TGCGCCAGCACCCCGACAGGGTTCAACACTGAAGCTTTCTTT
d_gene: TRBD1
v_gene: TRBV10-1
j_gene: TRBJ1-1
abundance: -

CDR3aa: CASSVVPGGEKLFF
CDR3nt: TGTGCCAGCAGCGTAGTACCTGGCGGGGAAAAACTGTTTTTT
d_gene: -
v_gene: TRBV9
j_gene: TRBJ1-4
abundance: -

CDR3aa: CASSSRDRETGELFF
CDR3nt: TGTGCCAGCAGCTCCCGGGACAGGGAAACCGGGGAGCTGTTTTTT
d_gene: TRBD1
v_gene: TRBV7-3
j_gene: TRBJ2-2
abundance: -

CDR3aa: CASSYRDSGWYEQYF
CDR3nt: TGTGCCAGCAGTTACCGGGACAGCGGTTGGTACGAGCAGTACTTC
d_gene: TRBD1
v_gene: TRBV28
j_gene: TRBJ2-7
abundance: -

CDR3aa: CASGRARAYEQYF
CDR3nt: TGTGCCAGCGGGAGAGCGAGAGCCTACGAGCAGTACTTC
d_gene: -
v_gene: TRBV6-5
j_gene: TRBJ2-7
abundance: -

CDR3aa: CASSLGGRGSGNTIYF
CDR3nt: TGTGCCAGCAGTTTAGGCGGCAGGGGTTCGGGAAACACCATATATTTT
d_gene: -
v_gene: TRBV28
j_gene: TRBJ1-3
abundance: -

CDR3aa: CSARGSGTEAFF
CDR3nt: TGCAGCGCAAGGGGTAGTGGAACTGAAGCTTTCTTT
d_gene: -
v_gene: TRBV29-1
j_gene: TRBJ1-1
abundance: once

CDR3aa: CASSPGGGDWYGYTF
CDR3nt: TGTGCCAGCAGCCCGGGGGGGGGAGATTGGTATGGCTACACCTTC
d_gene: -
v_gene: TRBV6-6
j_gene: TRBJ1-2
abundance: few

CDR3aa: CASRQGRQETQYF
CDR3nt: TGTGCCAGCAGACAGGGTCGACAAGAGACCCAGTACTTC
d_gene: -
v_gene: TRBV6-5
j_gene: TRBJ2-5
abundance: -

CDR3aa: CASNRKTTADIQYF
CDR3nt: TGTGCCAGTAATCGGAAAACAACTGCGGACATTCAGTACTTC
d_gene: -
v_gene: TRBV19
j_gene: TRBJ2-4
abundance: -

CDR3aa: CASSLTGIRDTEAFF
CDR3nt: TGTGCCAGCAGCCTGACCGGTATTCGGGACACTGAAGCTTTCTTT
d_gene: -
v_gene: TRBV7-8
j_gene: TRBJ1-1
abundance: -